This T cell receptor beta chain stems from a study of beta chain features in type 1 diabetes. This clone was observed a handful of times. Its antigen is currently unknown. Germline V gene lookup returns CDR1 SGHTA and CDR2 FQGNSA. V shed 5 bases and J shed 5 bases, with 12 bases lying between them. The CDR3 contains 13 residues. General study results and limits: Fewer junction insertions and more nucleotide deletions appeared in type 1 diabetes patients. TCRB CDR3 length was moderately but significantly reduced in all four CD4+ subsets of Type 1 diabetes patients.

The whole isolated RNA underwent reverse transcription, so sequencing captured expressed TCRB transcripts. The data were produced by immunoSEQ multiplex PCR, yet TCRdb's version contains in-frame clones alone and is incomplete. The table records a few hundred thousand clones, over 9.5% of them present only once. This TCR came from a woman aged 18 to 35 with type 1 diabetes. V usage is TRBV7-2 and J usage is TRBJ2-5; D is uncertain. The sequenced sample consisted of naive CD4+ T cells from blood. The CDR3: CASSQLISETQYF. DNA of the CDR3: TGTGCCAGCAGCCAACTCATTTCGGAGACCCAGTACTTC.